This T cell receptor (beta chain) was sequenced for a study of cytomegalovirus exposure and HLA in healthy donors. Overall study findings and caveats: The study assumed roughly uniform donor sequencing depth for presence/absence analyses.

Healthy donors of bone marrow made up the group. PCR used 60 Vbeta primers and 13 Jbeta primers. Some clones are missing from TCRdb's copy, which holds only in-frame ones; the method was immunoSEQ multiplex PCR. The table has about 110,000 clones, around 73% seen once; the top ten hold 7.8%. Per the germline V gene, CDR1 is GTSNPN and CDR2 is SVGIG (reference sequence). V shed 5 bases and J 2 bases; nucleotides not matched to a gene: 5. The CDR3 spans 14 residues. In the case of this clone: Its target is unknown.

The sequenced material came from PBMCs. The TCR comes from a young man in good health and CMV-seronegative. J is TRBJ2-7 and V is TRBV30; 11 bases are shared with TRBD2. The CDR3 protein is CAWRGTSGTYEQYF. CDR3 nucleotide sequence: TGTGCCTGGCGCGGGACTAGCGGAACCTACGAGCAGTACTTC.